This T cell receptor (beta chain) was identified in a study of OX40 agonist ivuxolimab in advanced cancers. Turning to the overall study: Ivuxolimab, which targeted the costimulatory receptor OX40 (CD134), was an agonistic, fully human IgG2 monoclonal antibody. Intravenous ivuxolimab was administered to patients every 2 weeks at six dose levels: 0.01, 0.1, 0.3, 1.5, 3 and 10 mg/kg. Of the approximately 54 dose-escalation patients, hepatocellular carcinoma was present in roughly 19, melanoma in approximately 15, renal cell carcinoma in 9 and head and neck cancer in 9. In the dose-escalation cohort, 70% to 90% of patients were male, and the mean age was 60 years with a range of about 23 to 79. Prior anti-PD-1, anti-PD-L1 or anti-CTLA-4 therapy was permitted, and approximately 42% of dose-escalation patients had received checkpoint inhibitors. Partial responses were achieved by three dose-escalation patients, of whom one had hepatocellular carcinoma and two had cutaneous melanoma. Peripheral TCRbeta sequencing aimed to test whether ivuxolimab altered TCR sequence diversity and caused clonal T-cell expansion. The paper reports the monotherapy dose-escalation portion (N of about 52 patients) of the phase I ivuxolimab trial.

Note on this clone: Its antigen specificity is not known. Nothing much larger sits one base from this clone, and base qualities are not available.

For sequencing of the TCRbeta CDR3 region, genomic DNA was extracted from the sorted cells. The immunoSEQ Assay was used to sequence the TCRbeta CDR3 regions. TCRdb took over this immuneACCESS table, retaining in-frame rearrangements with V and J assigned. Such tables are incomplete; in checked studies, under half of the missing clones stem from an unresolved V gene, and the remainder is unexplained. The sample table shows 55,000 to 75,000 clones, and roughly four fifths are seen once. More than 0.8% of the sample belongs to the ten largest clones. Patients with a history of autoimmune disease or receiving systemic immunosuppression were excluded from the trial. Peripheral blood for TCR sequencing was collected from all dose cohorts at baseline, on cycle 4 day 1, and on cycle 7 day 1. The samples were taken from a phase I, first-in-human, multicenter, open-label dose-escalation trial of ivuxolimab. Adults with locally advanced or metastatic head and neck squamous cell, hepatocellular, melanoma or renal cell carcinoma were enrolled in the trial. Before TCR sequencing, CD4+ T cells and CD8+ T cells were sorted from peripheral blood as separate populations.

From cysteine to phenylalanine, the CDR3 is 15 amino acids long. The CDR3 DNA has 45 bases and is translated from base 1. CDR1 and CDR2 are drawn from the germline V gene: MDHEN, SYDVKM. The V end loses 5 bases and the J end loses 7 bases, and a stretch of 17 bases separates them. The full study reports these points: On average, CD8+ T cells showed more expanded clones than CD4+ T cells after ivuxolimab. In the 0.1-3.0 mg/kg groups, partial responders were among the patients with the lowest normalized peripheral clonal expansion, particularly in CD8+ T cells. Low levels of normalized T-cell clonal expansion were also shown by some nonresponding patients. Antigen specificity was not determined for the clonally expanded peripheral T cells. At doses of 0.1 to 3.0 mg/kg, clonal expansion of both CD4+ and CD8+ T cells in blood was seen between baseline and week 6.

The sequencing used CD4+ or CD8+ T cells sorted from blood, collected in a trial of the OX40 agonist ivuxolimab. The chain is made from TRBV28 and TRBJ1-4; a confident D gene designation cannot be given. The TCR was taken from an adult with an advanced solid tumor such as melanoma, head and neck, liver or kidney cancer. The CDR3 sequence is CASSPEKMFREKLFF. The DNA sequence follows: TGTGCCAGCAGTCCAGAGAAGATGTTCCGTGAAAAACTGTTTTTT.